The 21 T cell receptor beta chains presented below share a single source sample, sequenced in a study of metastatic and nonmetastatic thyroid tumors. Ahead of thyroid surgery, no patient had received treatment of any kind. TCRdb re-clonotyped the PCR reads through MiXCR. The sample holds tens of thousands of clones, roughly 14% seen once. Sequencing was carried out using blood. These receptors were collected from a female donor with papillary thyroid cancer or a benign thyroid nodule (not recorded which). Some clones in this sample may be carry-over from other donors' samples.

There are many counts of this clone. The sample has other DNA sequences that encode this CDR3 too. The chain recombines TRBV12-3 or TRBV12-4 with TRBJ1-6; TRBD1 is a possible D gene (5 bases). V was trimmed by 1 base and J by 5 bases, leaving 9 bases between them. This CDR3 spans 15 amino acids. The CDR3 sequence: CASSLVTGNNSPLHF. As DNA, the CDR3 is TGTGCCAGCAGTTTAGTAACAGGAAATAATTCACCCCTCCACTTT.

Details on this clone: A junction end diverges from the germline sequence, so it may reflect a read error. This chain uses TRBV18 with TRBJ2-7; no clear D. The CDR3 has 15 amino acids. The V gene's germline CDR1 is KGHSH and CDR2 LQKENI. The CDR3 nucleotides read TGTGCCAGCTTACCACGGCTCGGCTCAGAAGGCGAGCAGTACTTC. Its protein product is CASLPRLGSEGEQYF. Full variable domain (missing parts from reference TRBV18 and TRBJ2-7): NAGVMQNPRHLVRRRGQEARLRCSPMKGHSHVYWYRQLPEEGLKFMVYLQKENIIDESGMPKERFSAEFPKEGPSILRIQQVVRGDSAAYFCASLPRLGSEGEQYFGPGTRLTVT.

This clone was seen at least ten times. The gene calls are TRBV7-3 and TRBJ2-3; tentatively, D is TRBD1 (5 bases). The length of the CDR3 is 16 residues. Germline CDR1 is SGHTA and CDR2 is FQGTGA. V gave up 4 bases and J gave up 0 bases, with 14 bases separating them. The CDR3 region has the DNA TGTGCCAGCAGCTATCAGGGTGGCCGGAGCACAGATACGCAGTATTTT. It codes for CASSYQGGRSTDTQYF.

V and J are TRBV15 and TRBJ2-1; TRBD2 is a possible D gene (5 bases). V was clipped by 4 bases and J by 10 bases, with 17 bases between them. In germline, CDR1 is LNHNV, CDR2 YYDKDF (reference sequence). The CDR3 is 14 residues long. The CDR3 nucleotides are TGTGCCACCAGCACCCGGGAAAGCGCCCCCGAGCAGTTCTTC. This encodes CATSTRESAPEQFF.

This clone was recorded at least ten times. V and J are TRBV6-1 and TRBJ2-3; no clear D gene. V lost 6 bases and J lost 11, with 15 bases in between. CDR1 and CDR2 (germline): MNHNS, SASEGT. This CDR3 region has 12 residues. CDR3 DNA: TGTGCCAGCAGCCCGGGCCCGCTTGAGCAGTATTTT. Translation: CASSPGPLEQYF.

Judged by abundance, this clone is medium-sized (0.01 to 0.1%). J is TRBJ2-1 and V is TRBV27; TRBD2 agrees at 7 bases. CDR1 and CDR2 (germline): MNHEY, SMNVEV (reference sequence). The junction had 13 bases not matched to a gene; V was cut back by 6 bases and J by 8 bases. This CDR3 is built from 15 residues. The CDR3 sequence is CASRPRSGRADEQFF. As DNA, the CDR3 is TGTGCCAGCAGGCCCCGTAGTGGGAGGGCCGATGAGCAGTTCTTC.

Ten or more counts support this clone. The rearrangement uses TRBV7-9 and TRBJ2-4; 8 bases map to TRBD1. The CDR3 runs 15 residues. V shed 6 bases, J shed 0 bases, and the junction held 4 bases outside the gene matches. Germline values: CDR1 SEHNR, CDR2 FQNEAQ (reference sequence). The CDR3 region has the DNA TGTGCCAGCAGTAATACAGGGGGAGCCAAAAACATTCAGTACTTC. This codes for CASSNTGGAKNIQYF.

Remarks on this clone: A much larger clone differs by one base, so this may be a read error. This sample includes further DNA sequences coding for the same CDR3. V usage is TRBV19 and J usage is TRBJ2-3; TRBD2 matches at 9 bases. Looked up from germline, CDR1 is LNHDA and CDR2 is SQIVND (reference sequence). The length of the CDR3 is 16 residues. The CDR3 spells CASSLLAGISTDTQYF. The CDR3 DNA reads TGCGCCAGCTCCCTCCTAGCGGGGATTAGCACAGATACGCAGTATTTT.

Regarding this clone: The germline gene is not matched at one end of the junction; a read error may be the cause. The chain employs TRBV6-2 or TRBV6-3 and TRBJ2-1; 9 bases are a match to TRBD2. The CDR3 totals 16 residues. Germline CDR1 MNHEY, CDR2 SVGEGT. The CDR3 bases are TGTGCCAGCACACCCCCCGGTAGCGGGAGTAGGAATGAACAGTTCTTC. Residues: CASTPPGSGSRNEQFF.

This clone was counted at least ten times. The genes are TRBV18 and TRBJ1-3; D is perhaps TRBD1 (5 bases). Deletions cut 3 bases from V and 2 bases from J, with 11 bases between. This CDR3 region has 15 residues. CDR1 and CDR2 (germline): KGHSH, LQKENI. The CDR3 coding sequence is TGTGCCAGCTCACCTCCGGGACGGACTGGAAACACCATATATTTT. Protein sequence: CASSPPGRTGNTIYF.

This clone was counted at least ten times. The chain recombines TRBV3-1 with TRBJ1-1; D is ambiguous. CDR3 length equals 12 residues. Germline assignment: CDR1 LGHDT and CDR2 YNNKEL (reference sequence). Deletions cut 4 bases from V and 7 bases from J, with 10 bases between. In DNA form, the CDR3 reads TGTGCCAGCAGCCGTCGACACCTTGAAGCTTTCTTT. This sequence encodes CASSRRHLEAFF.

This clone was seen at least ten times. This chain joins TRBV4-1 and TRBJ2-7, with TRBD2 matching 8 bases. Germline V gives CDR1 MGHRA, CDR2 YSYEKL. The junction had 3 bases not matched to a gene; V was cut back by 0 bases and J by 2 bases. The CDR3 is made up of 15 amino acids. CDR3 protein: CASSQDQRGTYEQYF. In DNA, the CDR3 is TGCGCCAGCAGCCAAGACCAGCGGGGGACCTACGAGCAGTACTTC.

This clone showed up many times. The chain joins TRBV27 to TRBJ2-2, with TRBD2 matching over 7 bases. The CDR3 runs to 14 residues. V trimming: 3 bases; J trimming: 5 bases; junction bases outside the gene matches: 3. CDR1 MNHEY and CDR2 SMNVEV come from the germline V gene (reference sequence). CDR3: CASSLGTNTGELFF. CDR3 DNA sequence: TGTGCCAGCAGTTTGGGGACTAATACCGGGGAGCTGTTTTTT.

This clone came up many times. The gene calls are TRBV2 and TRBJ2-3; a possible D gene is TRBD2 (5 bases). From germline, CDR1 is SNHLY and CDR2 FYNNEI. The CDR3 is 14 residues long. V was trimmed by 4 bases and J by 0 bases, leaving 8 bases between them. The CDR3 sequence: CASSVRGSTDTQYF. The DNA for the CDR3 is TGTGCCAGCAGTGTCCGCGGGAGCACAGATACGCAGTATTTT.

This clone was seen more than once but under ten times. The V call is TRBV6-1, the J call TRBJ1-1; D unresolved. The CDR3 has 13 amino acids. Trimming pared 6 bases from V and 0 bases from J, leaving 8 bases between. Germline V gives CDR1 MNHNS, CDR2 SASEGT. CDR3 sequence reads: CASSGRMNTEAFF. The CDR3 nucleotides read TGTGCCAGCAGCGGACGTATGAACACTGAAGCTTTCTTT.

This clone was seen repeatedly, ten times or more. The gene calls are TRBV3-1 and TRBJ1-2, with TRBD1 identical over 7 bases. The germline CDR1 and CDR2 sequences are LGHDT and YNNKEL (reference sequence). Trimming cost V 5 bases and J 4 bases; bases outside gene matches: 10. The CDR3 is made up of 15 amino acids. CDR3 nucleotide sequence: TGTGCCAGCAGCAGAAATAATAGGGACAGCTATGGCTACACCTTC. Protein product: CASSRNNRDSYGYTF.

This sequence joins TRBV11-1 and TRBJ1-6, with TRBD1 identical over 8 bases. This CDR3 region has 16 residues. Germline values: CDR1 SGHAT, CDR2 FQDESV (reference sequence). Germline trimming cut 2 bases from V and 7 bases from J; bases unmatched to any gene: 7. The CDR3 region is CASSLFRTGKNSPLHF. In nucleotides, the CDR3 is TGTGCCAGCAGCTTATTCCGGACAGGGAAGAATTCACCCCTCCACTTT. The full variable domain, rest sourced from reference TRBV11-1 and TRBJ1-6, is EAEVAQSPRYKITEKSQAVAFWCDPISGHATLYWYRQILGQGPELLVQFQDESVVDDSQLPKDRFSAERLKGVDSTLKIQPAELGDSAMYLCASSLFRTGKNSPLHFGNGTRLTVT.

This clone was detected a few times. This sequence joins TRBV3-1 and TRBJ1-2; D unresolved. Trimming took 4 bases from V and 5 from J, leaving 14 bases between them. The CDR3 spans 14 residues. The germline V gene has CDR1 LGHDT and CDR2 YNNKEL (reference sequence). CDR3 region: CASSPLGSDYGYTF. The CDR3 DNA reads TGTGCCAGCAGCCCCCTCGGGTCAGATTATGGCTACACCTTC.

This clone was seen repeatedly, ten times or more. The V call is TRBV20-1, the J call TRBJ2-7, with D tentatively TRBD1 (6 bases). Per the germline V gene, CDR1 is DFQATT and CDR2 is SNEGSKA (reference sequence). V lost 0 bases and J 4 bases, leaving 16 bases between the germline ends. This CDR3 has 15 amino acids. The CDR3 nucleotides are TGCAGTGCTAGAGACCACAGGCGAGGGGGATACGAGCAGTACTTC. Encoded protein: CSARDHRRGGYEQYF.

This clone was found a few times. This rearrangement joins TRBV10-3 to TRBJ2-7; D is unclear. This CDR3 spans 12 amino acids. V lost 3 bases to trimming and J lost 7 bases, with 10 bases between them. Looked up from germline, CDR1 is ENHRY and CDR2 is SYGVKD. CDR3 DNA: TGTGCCATCAGTGAATCGGGTCAAGAGCAGTACTTC. Protein product: CAISESGQEQYF.

This clone was seen many times. The V gene is TRBV28, the J gene TRBJ2-1; D assignment may be TRBD1 or TRBD2 (8 bases each). The CDR3 totals 19 residues. Trimming took off 4 bases at V and 3 bases at J, with 25 bases between the two ends. Germline V CDR1 and CDR2: MDHEN, SYDVKM. The CDR3 protein is CASSSYQGASGSIYNEQFF. CDR3 bases: TGTGCCAGCAGTTCATACCAGGGGGCTAGCGGGTCTATCTACAATGAGCAGTTCTTC.